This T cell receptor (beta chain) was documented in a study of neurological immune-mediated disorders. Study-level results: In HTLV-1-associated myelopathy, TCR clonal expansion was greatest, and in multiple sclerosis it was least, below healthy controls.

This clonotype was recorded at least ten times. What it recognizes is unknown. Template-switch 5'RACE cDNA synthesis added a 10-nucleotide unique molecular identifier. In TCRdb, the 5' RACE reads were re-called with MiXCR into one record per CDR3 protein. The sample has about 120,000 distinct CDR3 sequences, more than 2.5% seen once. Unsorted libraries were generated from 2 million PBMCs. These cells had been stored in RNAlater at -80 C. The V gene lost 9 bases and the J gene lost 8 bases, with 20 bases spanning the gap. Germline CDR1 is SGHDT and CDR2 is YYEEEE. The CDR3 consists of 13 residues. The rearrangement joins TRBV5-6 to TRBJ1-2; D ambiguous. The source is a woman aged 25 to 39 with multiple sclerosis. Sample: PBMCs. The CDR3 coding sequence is TGTGCCAAAGCAGCTCCCCTGACGAGGGGCTACACCTTC. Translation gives CAKAAPLTRGYTF. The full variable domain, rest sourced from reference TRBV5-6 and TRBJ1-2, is DAGVTQSPTHLIKTRGQQVTLRCSPKSGHDTVSWYQQALGQGPQFIFQYYEEEERQRGNFPDRFSGHQFPNYSSELNVNALLLGDSALYLCAKAAPLTRGYTFGSGTRLTVV.